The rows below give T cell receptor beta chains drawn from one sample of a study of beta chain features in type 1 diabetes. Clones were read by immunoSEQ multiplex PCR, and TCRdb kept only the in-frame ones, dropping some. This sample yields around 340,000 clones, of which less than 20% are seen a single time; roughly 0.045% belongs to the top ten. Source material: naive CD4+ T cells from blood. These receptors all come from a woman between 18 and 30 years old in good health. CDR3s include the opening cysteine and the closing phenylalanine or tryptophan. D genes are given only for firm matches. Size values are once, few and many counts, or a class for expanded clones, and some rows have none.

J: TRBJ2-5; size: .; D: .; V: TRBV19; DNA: TGTGCCAGTAAACGTAGCGGCGAGACCCAGTACTTC; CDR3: CASKRSGETQYF
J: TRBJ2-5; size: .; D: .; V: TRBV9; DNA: TGTGCCAGCAGCGTGGGGCATAACCAAGAGACCCAGTACTTC; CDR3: CASSVGHNQETQYF
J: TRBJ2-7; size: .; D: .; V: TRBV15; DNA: TGTGCCACCAGCAGAGATCTAGGAGGGATCTACGAGCAGTACTTC; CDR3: CATSRDLGGIYEQYF
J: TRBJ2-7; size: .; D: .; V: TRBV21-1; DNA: TGTGCCAGCCGTGGGAGTTACGAGCAGTACTTC; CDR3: CASRGSYEQYF
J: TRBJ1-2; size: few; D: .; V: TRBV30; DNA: TGTGCCTGGAGTTCGGACAGATGGGGTGGCTACACCTTC; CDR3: CAWSSDRWGGYTF
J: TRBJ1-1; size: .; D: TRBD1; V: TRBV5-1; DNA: TGCGCCAGCAGACAGGGGGATTTAAAGAACACTGAAGCTTTCTTT; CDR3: CASRQGDLKNTEAFF
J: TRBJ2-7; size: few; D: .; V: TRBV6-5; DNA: TGTGCCAGCAGTTACTTCGTAAGCGGATCCTACGAGCAGTACTTC; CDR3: CASSYFVSGSYEQYF
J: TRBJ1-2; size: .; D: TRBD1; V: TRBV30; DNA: TGTGCCTGGACAACAGGGGGGGGACTGAGCTATGGCTACACCTTC; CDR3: CAWTTGGGLSYGYTF
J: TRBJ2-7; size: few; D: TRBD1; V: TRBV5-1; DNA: TGCGCCAGCAGTTTAACGGGACAGTCCTACGAGCAGTACTTC; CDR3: CASSLTGQSYEQYF
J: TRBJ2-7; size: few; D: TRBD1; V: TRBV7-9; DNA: TGTGCCAGCAGCCAAGCAGGGGGCTACGAGCAGTACTTC; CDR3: CASSQAGGYEQYF